The 7 T cell receptor beta chains in this list originate from one sample, sequenced in a study of vaccination and CD4 T cells after COVID-19. Which antigens these TCRs recognize remains unknown. Sequencing of DNA taken from cultured CD4+ T cells relied on the Oncomine TCR Beta short-read assay. TCRdb ran MiXCR on the PCR reads and lists one entry per CDR3 protein. This table has roughly 14,000 distinct CDR3 sequences, approximately 42% appearing once. Treatment specified: roughly ten-day PBMC culture with coronavirus spike peptide pools or control peptides (ViraFEST assay). Sequences were obtained from cultured CD4+ T cells from blood. Source of these receptors: a human donor with COVID-19.

The CDR3, as DNA: TGTGCCAGCAGCGGAGGGGACGACACAGATACGCAGTATTTT. Its protein is CASSGGDDTDTQYF. This chain uses TRBV7-3 with TRBJ2-3; possibly TRBD2 for D (6 bases). There are 14 residues in the CDR3. The germline V and J ends were trimmed by 5 bases and 2 bases, with 11 bases remaining between them. Germline assignment: CDR1 SGHTA and CDR2 FQGTGA.

The DNA of the CDR3 is TGTGCCTGGAGCCCCTCCGGACAGGGCAACTATGGCTACACCTTC. Translated: CAWSPSGQGNYGYTF. The chain employs TRBV30 and TRBJ1-2, with 8 bases identical to TRBD1. Germline values: CDR1 GTSNPN, CDR2 SVGIG (reference sequence). CDR3 length: 15 residues. The V gene end was trimmed by 3 bases and the J gene end by 2 bases; junction bases not matched to a gene: 8.

This clonotype occurred once. V gene TRBV2 combines with J gene TRBJ1-1; D remains unclear. The germline CDR1 and CDR2 sequences are SNHLY and FYNNEI. The CDR3 is 13 residues long. The V end lost 7 bases, the J end lost 2 bases, and 11 bases lay between the germline ends. The CDR3 reads CASNPEINTEAFF. In nucleotides, the CDR3 is TGTGCCAGCAACCCTGAGATAAACACTGAAGCTTTCTTT.

The chain employs TRBV6-2 or TRBV6-3 and TRBJ2-7; D possibly corresponds to TRBD1 (6 bases). The germline V gene encodes CDR1 MNHEY and CDR2 SVGEGT. The ends were cut back, 6 bases at V and 1 base at J, with 16 bases in the middle. The CDR3 runs to 15 residues. CDR3 sequence reads: CASSRLTGQSYEQYF. CDR3 DNA: TGTGCCAGCAGCCGATTGACGGGACAATCCTACGAGCAGTACTTC.

The V and J genes are TRBV20-1 and TRBJ2-4, with 7 bases fitting TRBD1. The V segment lost 3 bases and the J segment 7 bases; nucleotides outside the gene matches: 6. In germline, CDR1 is DFQATT, CDR2 SNEGSKA (reference sequence). This CDR3 spans 13 amino acids. The CDR3 is CSARPPQGNIQYF. The DNA of the CDR3 is TGCAGTGCTAGGCCCCCACAGGGGAACATTCAGTACTTC.

The chain couples TRBV25-1 to TRBJ1-5, with D hard to call. CDR1 and CDR2 (germline): MGHDK, SYGVNS. The V gene lost 6 bases and the J gene lost 6 bases, with 12 bases spanning the gap. This CDR3 region has 13 residues. This CDR3 reads CASSREGSQPQHF. The DNA of the CDR3 is TGTGCCAGCAGCCGGGAAGGCAGTCAGCCCCAGCATTTT. The full variable domain, in which reference TRBV25-1 and TRBJ1-5 provide the parts outside the CDR3, is EADIYQTPRYLVIGTGKKITLECSQTMGHDKMYWYQQDPGMELHLIHYSYGVNSTEKGDLSSESTVSRIRTEHFPLTLESARPSHTSQYLCASSREGSQPQHFGDGTRLSIL.

The chain is built from TRBV11-2 and TRBJ1-2; maybe TRBD1 (5 bases). This CDR3 has 14 amino acids. The germline V gene encodes CDR1 SGHAT and CDR2 FQNNGV. The V end was cut by 1 base, the J end by 5 bases, with 11 bases between. This CDR3 reads CASSLVQGGYGYTF. The CDR3 coding sequence is TGTGCCAGCAGCTTAGTCCAGGGAGGTTATGGCTACACCTTC.